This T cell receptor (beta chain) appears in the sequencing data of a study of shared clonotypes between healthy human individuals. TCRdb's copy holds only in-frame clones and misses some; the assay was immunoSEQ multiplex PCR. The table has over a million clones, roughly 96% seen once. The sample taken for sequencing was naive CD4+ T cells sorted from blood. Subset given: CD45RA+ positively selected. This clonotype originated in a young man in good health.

CDR3 loop: CASSPRNSPYNEQFF. The CDR3 nucleotides read TGTGCCAGCAGCCCCCGTAATAGCCCTTACAATGAGCAGTTCTTC. V and J are TRBV7-6 and TRBJ2-1; no reliable D call. V was pared by 5 bases and J by 4 bases, with 15 bases between. CDR1 and CDR2 (germline): SGHVS, FNYEAQ. The CDR3 covers 15 residues.